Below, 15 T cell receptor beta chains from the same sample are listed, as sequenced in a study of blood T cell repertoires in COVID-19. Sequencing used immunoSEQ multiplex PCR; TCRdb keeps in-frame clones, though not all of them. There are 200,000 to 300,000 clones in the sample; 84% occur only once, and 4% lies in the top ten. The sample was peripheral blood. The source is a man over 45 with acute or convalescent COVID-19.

Here the CDR3 reads CASSRPPQGFYYGYTF. In nucleotides, the CDR3 is TGTGCCAGCAGTCGACCCCCGCAGGGCTTTTACTATGGCTACACCTTC. This chain links TRBV6-6 with TRBJ1-2, with D perhaps TRBD1 (5 bases). CDR1 MNHNY and CDR2 SVGAGI come from the germline V gene (reference sequence). The V end was cut by 5 bases, the J end by 3 bases, with 19 bases between. This CDR3 spans 16 amino acids.

The CDR3 nucleotides are TGTGCCAGCAGCCTCGGGACAGATAACACTGAAGCTTTCTTT. Its protein product is CASSLGTDNTEAFF. The V call is TRBV3-1 (or the pseudogene TRBV3-2), the J call TRBJ1-1, with 7 bases fitting TRBD1. Per germline, CDR1 LGHDT and CDR2 YNNKEL (reference sequence). Trimming at V came to 4 bases and at J to 2 bases, leaving 4 bases not matched to a gene. The CDR3 extends over 14 amino acids.

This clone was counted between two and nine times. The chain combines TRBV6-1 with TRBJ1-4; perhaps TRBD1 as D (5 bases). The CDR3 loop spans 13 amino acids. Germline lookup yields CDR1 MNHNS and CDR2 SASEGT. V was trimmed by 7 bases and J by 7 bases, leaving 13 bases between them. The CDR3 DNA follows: TGTGCCAGCATCCCGGGCCAGGGTGAAAAACTGTTTTTT. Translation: CASIPGQGEKLFF.

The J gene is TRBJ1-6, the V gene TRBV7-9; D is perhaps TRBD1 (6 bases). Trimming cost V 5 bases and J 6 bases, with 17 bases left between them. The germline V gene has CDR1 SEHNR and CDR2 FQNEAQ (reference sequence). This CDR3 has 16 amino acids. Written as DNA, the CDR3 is TGTGCCAGCAGCCCAGGACGGGGGGCGGGTAATTCACCCCTCCACTTT. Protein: CASSPGRGAGNSPLHF.

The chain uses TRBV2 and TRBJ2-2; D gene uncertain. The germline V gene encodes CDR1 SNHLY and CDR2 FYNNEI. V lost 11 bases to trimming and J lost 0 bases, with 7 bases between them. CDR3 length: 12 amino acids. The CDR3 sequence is CAGRPNTGELFF. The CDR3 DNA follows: TGTGCCGGGCGCCCGAACACCGGGGAGCTGTTTTTT.

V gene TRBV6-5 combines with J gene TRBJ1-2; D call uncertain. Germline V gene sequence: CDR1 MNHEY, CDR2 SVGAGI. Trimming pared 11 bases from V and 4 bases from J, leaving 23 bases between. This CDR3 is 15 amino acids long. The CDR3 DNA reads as TGTGCCGCCCACCTAATGGAAGGGAGCGCCTATGGCTACACCTTC. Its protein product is CAAHLMEGSAYGYTF.

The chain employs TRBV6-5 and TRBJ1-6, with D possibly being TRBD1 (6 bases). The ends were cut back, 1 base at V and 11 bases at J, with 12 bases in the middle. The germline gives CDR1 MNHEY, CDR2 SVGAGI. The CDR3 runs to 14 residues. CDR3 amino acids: CASSYFRQVPPLHF. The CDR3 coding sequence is TGTGCCAGCAGTTACTTCCGACAGGTACCACCCCTCCACTTT.

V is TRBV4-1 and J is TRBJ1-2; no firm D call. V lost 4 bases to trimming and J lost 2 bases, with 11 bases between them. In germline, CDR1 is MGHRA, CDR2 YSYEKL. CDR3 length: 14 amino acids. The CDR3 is CASSLSAANYGYTF. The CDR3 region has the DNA TGCGCCAGCAGCCTATCGGCGGCAAACTATGGCTACACCTTC.

CDR3 DNA sequence: TGTGCCAGCAGTCCCGTAGGAGGGCGTAGAACTAATGAAAAACTGTTTTTT. The encoded protein is CASSPVGGRRTNEKLFF. This rearrangement joins TRBV28 to TRBJ1-4; D gene unclear. The germline gives CDR1 MDHEN, CDR2 SYDVKM. V gave up 5 bases and J gave up 1 base, with 17 bases separating them. This CDR3 contains 17 residues.

CDR3 sequence reads: CASSESGRANEKLFF. The CDR3 region has the DNA TGTGCCAGCAGTGAATCAGGTCGAGCTAATGAAAAACTGTTTTTT. The chain couples TRBV2 to TRBJ1-4; D is unresolved. CDR1 is SNHLY, CDR2 FYNNEI, per germline. The CDR3 has 15 residues. The ends were cut back, 2 bases at V and 3 bases at J, with 10 bases in the middle.

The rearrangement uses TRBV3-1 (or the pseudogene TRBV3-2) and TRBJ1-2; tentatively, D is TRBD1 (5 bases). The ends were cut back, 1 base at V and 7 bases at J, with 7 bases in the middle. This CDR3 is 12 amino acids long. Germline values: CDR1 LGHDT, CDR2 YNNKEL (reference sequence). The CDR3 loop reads CASSQGGGGYTF. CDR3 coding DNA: TGTGCCAGCAGCCAAGGGGGGGGTGGCTACACCTTC.

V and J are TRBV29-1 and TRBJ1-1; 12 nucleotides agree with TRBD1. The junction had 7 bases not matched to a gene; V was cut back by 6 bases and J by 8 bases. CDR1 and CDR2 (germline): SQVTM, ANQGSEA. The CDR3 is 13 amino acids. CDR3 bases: TGCAGCGTACCGGGACAGGGGGCATCGGAAGCTTTCTTT. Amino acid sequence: CSVPGQGASEAFF.

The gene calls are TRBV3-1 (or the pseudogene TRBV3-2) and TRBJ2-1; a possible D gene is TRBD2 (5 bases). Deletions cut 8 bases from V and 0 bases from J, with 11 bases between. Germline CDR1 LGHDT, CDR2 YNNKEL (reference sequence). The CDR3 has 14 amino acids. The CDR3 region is CASGELSSYNEQFF. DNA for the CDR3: TGTGCCAGCGGGGAGTTAAGCTCCTACAATGAGCAGTTCTTC.

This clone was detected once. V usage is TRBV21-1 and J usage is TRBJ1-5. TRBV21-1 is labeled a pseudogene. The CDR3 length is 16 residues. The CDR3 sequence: CASSKTGVDSNQPQHF. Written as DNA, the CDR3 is TGTGCCAGCAGCAAAACGGGTGTCGATAGCAATCAGCCCCAGCATTTT.

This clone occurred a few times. For the CDR3, the DNA is TGTGCCAGCAGCCGTTACAGGGCCCGGAATCAGCCCCAGCATTTT. Translating gives CASSRYRARNQPQHF. The chain couples TRBV14 to TRBJ1-5; tentative D call: TRBD1 (6 bases). The CDR3 totals 15 residues. The V gene's germline CDR1 is SGHDN and CDR2 FVKESK. The ends were cut back, 4 bases at V and 4 bases at J, with 14 bases in the middle.